Shown below are 23 T cell receptor beta chains from a single sample sequenced in a study of shared clonotypes between healthy human individuals. Profiling relied on immunoSEQ multiplex PCR, and the TCRdb table lists in-frame clones only, not all of them. This table has some 95,000 clones, 60% to 75% appearing once. The specimen sequenced was memory CD8+ T cells sorted from blood. Subset noted: CD45RO+ cells pooled with CCR7-negative TemRA cells. All receptors come from a young man in good health.

This clone was counted a few times. This chain joins TRBV28 and TRBJ2-5, with 8 nucleotides matching TRBD2. CDR1 and CDR2 (germline): MDHEN, SYDVKM. J was trimmed by 4 bases and V by 6 bases; bases with no gene match: 4. The CDR3 is 13 residues long. This CDR3 is CASSGGRRETQYF. The CDR3 region has the DNA TGTGCCAGCAGCGGCGGGAGGCGAGAGACCCAGTACTTC.

This rearrangement joins TRBV9 to TRBJ2-3; D ambiguous. The ends were cut back, 0 bases at V and 6 bases at J, with 11 bases in the middle. CDR1 is SGDLS and CDR2 is YYNGEE in the germline V gene. The CDR3 totals 14 residues. The CDR3 nucleotides read TGTGCCAGCAGCGTAGATGGTGTTGTTGATACGCAGTATTTT. As protein: CASSVDGVVDTQYF.

The chain couples TRBV27 to TRBJ2-7; D is possibly TRBD1 or TRBD2 (5 bases each). V gave up 5 bases and J gave up 1 base, with 12 bases separating them. The germline V gene has CDR1 MNHEY and CDR2 SMNVEV (reference sequence). The CDR3 runs to 14 residues. The CDR3 DNA is TGTGCCAGCAGTATTAAAGGGACGTCCTACGAGCAGTACTTC. Translation: CASSIKGTSYEQYF.

Only a few counts were recorded for this clone. V gene TRBV21-1 combines with J gene TRBJ2-7; TRBD2 was called by the table and not checked on the DNA. TRBV21-1 is a documented pseudogene. This CDR3 region has 22 residues. The DNA of the CDR3 is TGTGCCAGCAGCAATTTGCGTATAATGCGGGTTCCTAGCGGGAGGGCCTGGCGTGAGCAGTACTTC. It encodes CASSNLRIMRVPSGRAWREQYF.

The rearrangement links TRBV7-9 to TRBJ2-7; 9 bases map to TRBD2. The germline gives CDR1 SEHNR, CDR2 FQNEAQ (reference sequence). The CDR3 has 16 amino acids. V lost 5 bases and J lost 0; bases outside the gene matches: 8. Here the CDR3 reads CASSPSGLALSYEQYF. In DNA form, the CDR3 reads TGTGCCAGCAGCCCATCCGGACTAGCGCTCTCCTACGAGCAGTACTTC.

The rearrangement joins TRBV27 to TRBJ2-3; the match to TRBD2 covers 8 bases. The V segment lost 4 bases and the J segment 2 bases; nucleotides outside the gene matches: 5. This CDR3 is 15 amino acids long. From germline, CDR1 is MNHEY and CDR2 SMNVEV (reference sequence). In DNA, the CDR3 is TGTGCCAGCAGTTACACGGGAGGGCCCACAGATACGCAGTATTTT. It codes for CASSYTGGPTDTQYF.

The CDR3 protein is CATSRSGTGAFQETQYF. As DNA, the CDR3 is TGTGCCACCAGCCGGAGTGGGACAGGGGCTTTCCAAGAGACCCAGTACTTC. This chain links TRBV15 with TRBJ2-5; 10 bases map to TRBD1. This CDR3 is built from 17 residues. Unmatched junction bases numbered 10, after V lost 5 bases and J lost 1 base. Germline V lookup: CDR1 LNHNV, CDR2 YYDKDF (reference sequence).

The V gene is TRBV20-1, the J gene TRBJ1-2; perhaps TRBD1 as D (5 bases). Germline V lookup: CDR1 DFQATT, CDR2 SNEGSKA (reference sequence). With 3 bases removed from V and 6 bases from J, the gap between germline ends came to 8 bases. This CDR3 region has 11 residues. The CDR3 protein is CSASRDHGYTF. For the CDR3, the DNA is TGCAGTGCTAGCAGGGACCATGGCTACACCTTC.

Worth noting for this clone: Different DNA sequences within this sample yield the same CDR3. The rearrangement links TRBV28 to TRBJ2-7, with a possible D match to TRBD2 (5 bases). The V and J ends lost 7 bases and 0 bases respectively, with 7 bases between them. The CDR3 spans 12 residues. Germline CDR1 and CDR2: MDHEN and SYDVKM. CDR3: CASTGSSYEQYF. DNA for the CDR3: TGTGCCAGCACGGGGAGCTCCTACGAGCAGTACTTC.

The chain employs TRBV28 and TRBJ2-4; 7 positions agree with TRBD1. The ends lost 1 base at V and 0 bases at J; junction bases unmatched: 9. The CDR3 has 18 amino acids. Germline V gives CDR1 MDHEN, CDR2 SYDVKM. CDR3 amino acids: CASSLFPGQALAKNIQYF. In nucleotides, the CDR3 is TGTGCCAGCAGTTTATTCCCTGGACAGGCCTTAGCCAAAAACATTCAGTACTTC.

The gene calls are TRBV2 and TRBJ2-1, with 9 bases lining up with TRBD2. Germline V lookup: CDR1 SNHLY, CDR2 FYNNEI. CDR3 length: 14 residues. The trim removed 6 bases at V and 5 bases at J, leaving 5 bases unmatched. CDR3 in DNA: TGTGCCAGCAGGGGGACTAGCAATAACAATGAGCAGTTCTTC. Translating gives CASRGTSNNNEQFF.

This rearrangement joins TRBV2 to TRBJ2-7; D remains unclear. The CDR3 has 10 amino acids. The germline V gene encodes CDR1 SNHLY and CDR2 FYNNEI. V lost 4 bases and J 7 bases, leaving 5 bases between the germline ends. In DNA form, the CDR3 reads TGTGCCAGCAGTGTTCCAGAGCAGTACTTC. Amino acids: CASSVPEQYF.

About this clone: Being one base from a much bigger clone, this may be a read error. Other DNA variants within this sample encode the same CDR3. The rearrangement uses TRBV18 and TRBJ2-7; 9 bases match TRBD2. This CDR3 has 16 amino acids. The ends lost 5 bases at V and 2 bases at J; junction bases unmatched: 10. The germline CDR1 and CDR2 sequences are KGHSH and LQKENI. In nucleotides, the CDR3 is TGTGCCAGCTCAAGTTTAGCGGGGGTTAGGGCCTACGAGCAGTACTTC. The encoded protein is CASSSLAGVRAYEQYF.

The chain employs TRBV5-6 and TRBJ1-1; unclear D gene. Germline lookup yields CDR1 SGHDT and CDR2 YYEEEE. Trimming pared 1 base from V and 7 bases from J, leaving 11 bases between. CDR3 length equals 13 residues. CDR3 amino acids: CASSLTADLEAFF. The CDR3 DNA follows: TGTGCCAGCAGCTTGACGGCAGACCTTGAAGCTTTCTTT.

This clone was found a few times. The chain joins TRBV5-5 to TRBJ2-7, with a possible D match to TRBD2 (6 bases). CDR3 size: 17 residues. The V end was cut by 4 bases, the J end by 7 bases, with 27 bases between. The germline V gene has CDR1 SGHKS and CDR2 YYEKEE (reference sequence). CDR3 sequence: CASSGRRLGDPGWEQYF. CDR3 sequence (DNA): TGTGCCAGCAGCGGCCGGCGACTAGGTGATCCTGGTTGGGAGCAGTACTTC.

V and J are TRBV10-3 and TRBJ1-3; D perhaps matches TRBD1 (5 bases). The CDR3 covers 15 residues. Trimming took 4 bases from V and 0 from J, leaving 10 bases between them. Germline V CDR1 and CDR2: ENHRY, SYGVKD. CDR3 in DNA: TGTGCCATCAGTGCATGGGACTTCTCTGGAAACACCATATATTTT. Residues: CAISAWDFSGNTIYF.

This clone was recorded a few times. V gene TRBV9 combines with J gene TRBJ1-2, with TRBD1 matching over 12 bases. CDR1 is SGDLS, CDR2 YYNGEE, per germline. V dropped 0 bases and J dropped 7; count of bases not matched to a gene: 4. This CDR3 region has 15 residues. As DNA, the CDR3 is TGTGCCAGCAGCGTAGGTGGGACAGGGGGCTCTGGCTACACCTTC. Translated: CASSVGGTGGSGYTF.

This clone was recorded at least ten times. Other DNA sequences of this sample code for an identical CDR3. The CDR3 loop is CASSLGQINQETQYF. CDR3 bases: TGTGCCAGCAGTTTGGGACAGATAAACCAAGAGACCCAGTACTTC. The chain uses TRBV28 and TRBJ2-5; TRBD1 matches 7 bases. Trimming took 3 bases from V and 0 from J; bases not matched to a gene: 4. The CDR3 is 15 residues long. CDR1 MDHEN and CDR2 SYDVKM come from the germline V gene.

V usage is TRBV6-5 and J usage is TRBJ2-7; no firm D call. The CDR3 has 15 residues. V was pared by 0 bases and J by 0 bases, with 9 bases between. From germline, CDR1 is MNHEY and CDR2 SVGAGI. This CDR3 reads CASSYSADSSYEQYF. The CDR3 nucleotides are TGTGCCAGCAGTTACTCGGCGGATAGCTCCTACGAGCAGTACTTC.

This chain uses TRBV11-3 with TRBJ2-2; the match to TRBD1 covers 10 bases. CDR1 and CDR2 (germline): SGHNT, YENEEA. V shed 5 bases and J 5 bases; nucleotides not matched to a gene: 5. The CDR3 totals 15 residues. The DNA for the CDR3 is TGTGCCAGCAGCCCTGGACAGGGGGGAACCGGGGAGCTGTTTTTT. Its protein is CASSPGQGGTGELFF.

This clone has a single count. V usage is TRBV27 and J usage is TRBJ2-1; maybe TRBD1 (6 bases). The CDR3 contains 16 residues. V shed 5 bases and J shed 0 bases, with 14 bases lying between them. Germline V gene lookup returns CDR1 MNHEY and CDR2 SMNVEV (reference sequence). This CDR3 reads CASSLYRVSSYNEQFF. CDR3 nucleotide sequence: TGTGCCAGCAGTCTATACAGGGTTAGCTCCTACAATGAGCAGTTCTTC.

The V gene is TRBV6-5, the J gene TRBJ2-1; no firm D call. The CDR3 is 12 amino acids. V was trimmed by 4 bases and J by 7 bases, leaving 8 bases between them. Germline V gene lookup returns CDR1 MNHEY and CDR2 SVGAGI. CDR3: CASSFAPNEQFF. CDR3 DNA sequence: TGTGCCAGCAGTTTTGCCCCGAATGAGCAGTTCTTC.

The V gene is TRBV28, the J gene TRBJ2-5; perhaps TRBD2 as D (5 bases). CDR3 length: 15 amino acids. Trimming left V 6 bases short and J 9 bases short, with 23 bases between. CDR1 is MDHEN, CDR2 SYDVKM, per germline. CDR3 nucleotides: TGTGCCAGCAGCCAGAGAATGGACTCTCGTACGGCCCAGTACTTC. Its translation: CASSQRMDSRTAQYF. Full variable domain (remainder filled in from reference TRBV28 and TRBJ2-5): DVKVTQSSRYLVKRTGEKVFLECVQDMDHENMFWYRQDPGLGLRLIYFSYDVKMKEKGDIPEGYSVSREKKERFSLILESASTNQTSMYLCASSQRMDSRTAQYFGPGTRLLVL.